The clone carrying this T cell receptor beta chain was picked up one time. Its antigen is undetermined. The sample originates from a study of vaccination effects on CD4 cells after COVID-19. Trimming left V 5 bases short and J 3 bases short, with 14 bases between. From germline, CDR1 is SEHNR and CDR2 FQNEAQ (reference sequence). The CDR3 consists of 14 residues. Peptide-pool stimulation followed by sequencing identified expanded antigen-specific CD4+ clonotypes in the ViraFEST assay. The authors isolated CD4+ T cells after 9 to 10 days of culture. Each person got two doses of an mRNA SARS-CoV-2 vaccine, BNT162b2 or mRNA-1273. It was on days 3 and 7 that half the medium was replaced with IL-2 medium. TCRdb's copy holds only in-frame clones and misses some; the assay was immunoSEQ multiplex PCR. This table holds approximately 61,000 clones, around 73% found once.

The sequenced sample was CD4+ T cells from PBMCs cultured with HCoV-229E spike peptides, obtained after COVID-19 vaccination. The clonotype originates from a human donor who received a COVID-19 vaccine. The chain couples TRBV7-9 to TRBJ2-7; D perhaps matches TRBD2 (5 bases). The CDR3 nucleotides are TGTGCCAGCAGCGCAAGAGAGGGTTTCTACGAGCAGTACGTC. Amino acids: CASSAREGFYEQYV.